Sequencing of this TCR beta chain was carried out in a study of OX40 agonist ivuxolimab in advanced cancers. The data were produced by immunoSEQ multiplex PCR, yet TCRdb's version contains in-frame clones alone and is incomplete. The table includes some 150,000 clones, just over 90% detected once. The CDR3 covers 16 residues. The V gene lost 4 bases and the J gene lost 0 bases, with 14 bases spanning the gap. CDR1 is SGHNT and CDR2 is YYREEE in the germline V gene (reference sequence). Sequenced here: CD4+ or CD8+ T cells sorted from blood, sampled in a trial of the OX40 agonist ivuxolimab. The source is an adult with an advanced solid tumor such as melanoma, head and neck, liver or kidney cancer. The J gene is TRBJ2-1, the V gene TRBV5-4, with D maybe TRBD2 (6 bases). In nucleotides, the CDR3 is TGTGCCAGCAGCATCATTAGCGGACCCTCCTACAATGAGCAGTTCTTC. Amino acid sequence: CASSIISGPSYNEQFF.